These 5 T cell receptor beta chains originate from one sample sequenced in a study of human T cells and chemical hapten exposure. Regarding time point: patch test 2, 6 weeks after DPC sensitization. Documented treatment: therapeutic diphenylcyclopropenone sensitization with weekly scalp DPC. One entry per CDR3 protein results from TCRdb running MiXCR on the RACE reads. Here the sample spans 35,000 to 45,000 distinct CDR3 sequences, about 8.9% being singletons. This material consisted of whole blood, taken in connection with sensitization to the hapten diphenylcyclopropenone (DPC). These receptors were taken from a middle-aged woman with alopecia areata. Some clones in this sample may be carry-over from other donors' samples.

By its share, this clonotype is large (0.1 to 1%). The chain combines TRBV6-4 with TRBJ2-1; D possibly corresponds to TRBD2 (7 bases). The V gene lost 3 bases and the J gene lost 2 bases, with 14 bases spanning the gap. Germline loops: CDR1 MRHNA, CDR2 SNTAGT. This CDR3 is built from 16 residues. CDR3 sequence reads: CASSEYGGHAYNEQFF. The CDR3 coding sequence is TGTGCCAGCAGTGAGTACGGGGGGCATGCCTACAATGAGCAGTTCTTC.

The CDR3 nucleotides read TGTGCCAGCAGCAGCTCTGGGGCCAACGTCCTGACTTTC. Translated, it gives CASSSSGANVLTF. The chain carries TRBV7-2 and TRBJ2-6, with D unresolved. Trimming pared 5 bases from V and 0 bases from J, leaving 2 bases between. This CDR3 region has 13 residues. Germline assignment: CDR1 SGHTA and CDR2 FQGNSA.

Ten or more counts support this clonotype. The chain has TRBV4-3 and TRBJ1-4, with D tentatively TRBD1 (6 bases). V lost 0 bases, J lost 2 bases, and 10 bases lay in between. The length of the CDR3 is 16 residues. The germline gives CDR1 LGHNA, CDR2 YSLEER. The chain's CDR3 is CASSQDWGATNEKLFF. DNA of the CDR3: TGCGCCAGCAGCCAAGATTGGGGGGCTACTAATGAAAAACTGTTTTTT.

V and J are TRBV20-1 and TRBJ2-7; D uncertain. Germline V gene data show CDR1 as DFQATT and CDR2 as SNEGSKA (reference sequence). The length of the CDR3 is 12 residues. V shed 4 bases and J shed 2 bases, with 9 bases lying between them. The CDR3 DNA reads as TGCAGTGCTAATCTCCTTACCTACGAGCAGTACTTC. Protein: CSANLLTYEQYF.

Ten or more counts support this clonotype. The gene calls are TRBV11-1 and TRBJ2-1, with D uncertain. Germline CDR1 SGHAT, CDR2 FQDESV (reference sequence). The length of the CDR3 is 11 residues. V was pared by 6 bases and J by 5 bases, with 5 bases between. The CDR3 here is CASSWDNEQFF. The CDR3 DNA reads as TGTGCCAGCAGTTGGGACAATGAGCAGTTCTTC.